The present T cell receptor beta chain was sequenced within a study of blood T cell repertoires in COVID-19. Overall study context: T cells, B-cell-depleted T cells, or PBMCs supplied cDNA or gDNA.

Produced via immunoSEQ multiplex PCR; TCRdb's table is partial and in-frame only. The sample has approximately 75,000 clones; 83% are singletons. The V and J ends lost 1 base and 3 bases respectively, with 10 bases between them. The germline CDR1 and CDR2 sequences are SEHNR and FQNEAQ (reference sequence). This CDR3 comprises 14 residues. This TCR came from a young man with COVID-19, enrolled during active disease. Sequenced input: peripheral blood. The rearrangement uses TRBV7-9 and TRBJ2-7; D remains unclear. In DNA form, the CDR3 reads TGTGCCAGCAGCTTAGATCCCGCAGACTACGAGCAGTACTTC. It yields the protein CASSLDPADYEQYF.